This TCR beta chain was sequenced in a study of cytotoxic CD8 clonotypes in ibrutinib-treated CLL. As for the study in general: When averaged across all of the samples, the counts came to roughly 250,000 productive templates and some 93,000 productive rearrangements.

The sequencing depth, 1 in 200,000 to 1 in 1 million T cells, was the target. Produced via immunoSEQ multiplex PCR; TCRdb's table is partial and in-frame only. The sample includes around 130,000 clones, around four fifths of them seen just once. The V segment lost 3 bases and the J segment 5 bases; nucleotides outside the gene matches: 4. The CDR3 sequence is 16 residues long. Germline values: CDR1 SGHNT, CDR2 YYREEE (reference sequence). Material: PBMCs, obtained after 24 months of ibrutinib treatment. This clonotype was sampled from a human donor with chronic lymphocytic leukemia. The chain employs TRBV5-4 and TRBJ1-6; 11 nucleotides line up with TRBD1. Here the CDR3 reads CASSWDRGVNNSPLHF. CDR3 nucleotide sequence: TGTGCCAGCAGCTGGGACAGGGGGGTCAATAATTCACCCCTCCACTTT.